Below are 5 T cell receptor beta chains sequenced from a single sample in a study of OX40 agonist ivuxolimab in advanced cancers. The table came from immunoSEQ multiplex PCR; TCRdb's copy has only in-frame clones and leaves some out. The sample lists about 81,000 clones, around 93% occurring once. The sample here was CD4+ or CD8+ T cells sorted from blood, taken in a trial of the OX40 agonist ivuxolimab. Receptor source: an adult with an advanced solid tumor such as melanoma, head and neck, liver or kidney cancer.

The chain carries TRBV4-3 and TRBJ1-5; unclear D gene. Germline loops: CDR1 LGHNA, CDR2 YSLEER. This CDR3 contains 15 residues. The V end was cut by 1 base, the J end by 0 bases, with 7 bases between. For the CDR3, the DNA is TGCGCCAGCAGCCAAGGGCATCTTAGCAATCAGCCCCAGCATTTT. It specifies CASSQGHLSNQPQHF.

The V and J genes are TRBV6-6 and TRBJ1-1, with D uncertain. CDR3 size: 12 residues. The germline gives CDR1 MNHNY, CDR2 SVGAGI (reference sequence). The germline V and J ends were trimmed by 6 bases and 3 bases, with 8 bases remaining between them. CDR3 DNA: TGTGCCAGCAGACTGGGCGACACTGAAGCTTTCTTT. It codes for CASRLGDTEAFF.

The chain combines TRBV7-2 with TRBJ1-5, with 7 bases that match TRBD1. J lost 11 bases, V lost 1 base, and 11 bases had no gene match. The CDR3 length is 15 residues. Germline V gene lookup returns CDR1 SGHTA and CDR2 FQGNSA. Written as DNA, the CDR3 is TGTGCCAGCAGCTTAGGTGACAGGGAAAGAGGGGCCCAGCATTTT. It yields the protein CASSLGDRERGAQHF.

The CDR3 DNA sequence: TGTGCCAGCAGTCAAACCAGCTTGGCCCCGCAAGAGACCCAGTACTTC. Residues: CASSQTSLAPQETQYF. The gene calls are TRBV5-4 and TRBJ2-5, with unresolved D. Germline-derived CDR1 and CDR2 are SGHNT and YYREEE (reference sequence). The CDR3 is 16 amino acids. The germline V and J ends were trimmed by 5 bases and 2 bases, with 19 bases remaining between them.

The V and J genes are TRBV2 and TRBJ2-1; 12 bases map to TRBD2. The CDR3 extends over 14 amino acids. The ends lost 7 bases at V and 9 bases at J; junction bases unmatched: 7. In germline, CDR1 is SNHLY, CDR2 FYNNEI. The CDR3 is CASMWTSGMSEQFF. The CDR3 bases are TGTGCCAGCATGTGGACTAGCGGGATGAGTGAGCAGTTCTTC.